This T cell receptor beta chain came from a study of blood T cell repertoires in COVID-19. The CDR3 has 14 amino acids. V was cut by 0 bases and J by 6 bases, with 11 bases left in between. Germline-derived CDR1 and CDR2 are SGHVS and FQNEAQ. Authors' processing steps: Using reference gene primer amplification, nucleated cell counts were estimated. TCRdb keeps only in-frame clones here, not all; method: immunoSEQ multiplex PCR. That table is the source of V, J and clone size, and D and trimming were worked out from the DNA. The table shows just over 150,000 clones, with roughly 82% occurring only once. A few counts support this clone.

The chain employs TRBV7-8 and TRBJ1-2; D may be TRBD1 (6 bases). The receptor comes from a woman in her forties or fifties with acute or convalescent COVID-19. Sequenced input: peripheral blood. The CDR3 DNA is TGTGCCAGCAGCTTAGCGCCAGGGGCAGATGGCTACACCTTC. It codes for CASSLAPGADGYTF.